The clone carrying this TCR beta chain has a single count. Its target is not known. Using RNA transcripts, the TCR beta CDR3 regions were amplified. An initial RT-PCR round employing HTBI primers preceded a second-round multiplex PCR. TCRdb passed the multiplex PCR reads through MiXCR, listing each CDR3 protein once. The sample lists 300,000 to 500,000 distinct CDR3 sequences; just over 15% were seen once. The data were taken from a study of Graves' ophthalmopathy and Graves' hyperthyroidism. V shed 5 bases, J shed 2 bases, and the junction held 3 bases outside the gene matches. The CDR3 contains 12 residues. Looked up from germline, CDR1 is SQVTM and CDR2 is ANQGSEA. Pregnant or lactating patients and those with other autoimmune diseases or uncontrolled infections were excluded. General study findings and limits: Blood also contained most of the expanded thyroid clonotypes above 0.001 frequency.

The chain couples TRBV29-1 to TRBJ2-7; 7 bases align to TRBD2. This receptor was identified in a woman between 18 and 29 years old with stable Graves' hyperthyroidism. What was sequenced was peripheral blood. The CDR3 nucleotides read TGCAGCGTTTCGGGGGGTGCCTACGAGCAGTACTTC. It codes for CSVSGGAYEQYF.